This T cell receptor beta chain was profiled in a study of cytomegalovirus exposure and HLA in healthy donors. PCR primers comprised 60 Vbeta and 13 Jbeta primers. Assay: immunoSEQ multiplex PCR; the TCRdb copy retains only in-frame clones and omits some. Of roughly 45,000 clones in the sample, around 77% were seen once. V shed 6 bases and J shed 0 bases, with 9 bases lying between them. CDR3 length equals 15 residues. Germline V gene lookup returns CDR1 SNHLY and CDR2 FYNNEI. Study conclusions and caveats: With further analysis later on, most CMV-associated TCR beta chains appeared HLA-restricted. One later analysis reportedly identified an Asian-associated ancestry cluster that showed fewer N-insertions than the approximately 600-donor mean. Because they were indistinguishable, some V segments, including TRBV6-2 and TRBV6-3, were excluded.

On this clone itself: The antigen is unknown.

The chain has TRBV2 and TRBJ2-6, with D tentatively TRBD1 (5 bases). This TCR was sampled from a man aged 25 to 45 in good health and CMV-seronegative. The specimen was PBMCs. The CDR3 DNA follows: TGTGCCAGCAGGGCAGGGATCTCTGGGGCCAACGTCCTGACTTTC. The encoded protein is CASRAGISGANVLTF.